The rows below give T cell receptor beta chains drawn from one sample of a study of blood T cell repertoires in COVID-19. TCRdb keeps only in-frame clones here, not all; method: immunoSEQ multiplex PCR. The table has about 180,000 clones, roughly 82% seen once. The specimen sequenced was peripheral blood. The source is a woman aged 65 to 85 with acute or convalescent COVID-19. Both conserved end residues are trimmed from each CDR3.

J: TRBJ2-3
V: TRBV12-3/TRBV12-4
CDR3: ASSPTTSVGP

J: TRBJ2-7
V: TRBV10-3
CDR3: AISTTGGGEQY

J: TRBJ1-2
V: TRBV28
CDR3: ASLPGGGDSYGYT

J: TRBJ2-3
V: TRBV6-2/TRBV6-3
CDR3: ASSPLVAGVGTDTQY

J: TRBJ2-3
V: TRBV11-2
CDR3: ASSLGNTAITDTQY

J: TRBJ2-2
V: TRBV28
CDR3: ASSLWLQGAGELF

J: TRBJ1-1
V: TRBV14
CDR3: ASSQQGVVNTEAF

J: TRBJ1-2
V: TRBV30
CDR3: AWSVREGFKSGYT

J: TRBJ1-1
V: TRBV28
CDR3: ASSSPVGAEAF

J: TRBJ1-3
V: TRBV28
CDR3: ASSDIPDSGNTIY

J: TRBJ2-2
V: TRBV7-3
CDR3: ASSPEALNTGELF

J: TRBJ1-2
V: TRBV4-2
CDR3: ASSLGQGPVGYT

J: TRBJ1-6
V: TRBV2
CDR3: ASSVGALNSPLH

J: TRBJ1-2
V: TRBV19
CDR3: ASSQGQNYYGYT

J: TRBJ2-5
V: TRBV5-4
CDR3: ASSLGGSGGAETQY

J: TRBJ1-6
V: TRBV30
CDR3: AWSDATGLNSPLH

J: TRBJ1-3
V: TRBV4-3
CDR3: ASSPIDGQGNTIY

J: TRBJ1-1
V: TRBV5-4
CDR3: ASRNTGENTEAF

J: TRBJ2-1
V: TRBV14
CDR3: ASSRPGFNDEQF

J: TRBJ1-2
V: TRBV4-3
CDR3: ASSQDPLGGNPNYGYT

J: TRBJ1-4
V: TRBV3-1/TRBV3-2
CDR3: ASSRPQGGGEKLF

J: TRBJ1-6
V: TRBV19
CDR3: ASSEARGLRSPLH

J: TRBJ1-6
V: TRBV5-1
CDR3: ASSLEVGGVLNSPLH

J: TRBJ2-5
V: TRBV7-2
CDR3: ASSLRLAGIQETQY

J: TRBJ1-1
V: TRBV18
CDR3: ASSREATNTEAF

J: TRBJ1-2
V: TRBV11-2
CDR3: ASSGNRRDTPGYT

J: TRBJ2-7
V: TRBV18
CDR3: ASSPSGKREGRGLYYEQY

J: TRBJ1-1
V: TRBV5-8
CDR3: ASSFPRTEAF

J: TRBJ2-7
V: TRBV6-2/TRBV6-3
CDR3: ASSDGQGSSYEQY

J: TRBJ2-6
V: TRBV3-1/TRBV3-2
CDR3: ASSQSGSGANVLT

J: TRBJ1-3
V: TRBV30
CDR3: AWRDRGAGNTIY

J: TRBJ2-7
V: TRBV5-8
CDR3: ASSLPRLAVLSYEQY

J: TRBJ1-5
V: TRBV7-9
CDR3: ASSLARWGNQPQH

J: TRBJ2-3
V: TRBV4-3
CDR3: ASSQDPGQTLSDTQY

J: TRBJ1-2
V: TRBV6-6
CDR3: ASSQGQGNYGYT